These 10 T cell receptor beta chains share one sample of origin, sequenced in a study of technical replicates of blood from a handful of donors. Here immunoSEQ multiplex PCR was the method, and the copy in TCRdb shows in-frame clones only, minus some. The sample contains fewer than 80,000 clones, approximately 86% of which appear only once. Source material: PBMCs. The receptors stem from a human donor in good health. Some clones in this sample may be carry-over from other donors' samples.

The chain couples TRBV4-2 to TRBJ2-7; no definite D call. V dropped 5 bases and J dropped 2 bases, with 13 bases sitting between them. The CDR3 totals 14 residues. Germline loops: CDR1 LGHNA, CDR2 YNFKEQ. CDR3 nucleotide sequence: TGTGCCAGCAGCGCTAGTACGACGACCTACGAGCAGTACTTC. Protein sequence: CASSASTTTYEQYF.

This clone is a singleton in its sample. The chain recombines TRBV7-9 with TRBJ1-3, with a possible D match to TRBD1 (5 bases). CDR3 length: 16 amino acids. CDR1 SEHNR and CDR2 FQNEAQ come from the germline V gene (reference sequence). V lost 4 bases to trimming and J lost 0 bases, with 13 bases between them. CDR3 coding DNA: TGTGCCAGCAGCTCTATTTCAGGGTCCTCTGGAAACACCATATATTTT. Its translation is CASSSISGSSGNTIYF.

This chain joins TRBV7-8 and TRBJ1-2, with D perhaps TRBD1 (5 bases). The germline V gene encodes CDR1 SGHVS and CDR2 FQNEAQ. The CDR3 has 13 amino acids. V lost 1 base to trimming and J lost 6 bases, with 9 bases between them. In nucleotides, the CDR3 is TGTGCCAGCAGCTTAGGGGGCTCAGATGGCTACACCTTC. Translation: CASSLGGSDGYTF.

This clone was observed once. The chain recombines TRBV7-2 with TRBJ2-7; 10 bases map to TRBD2. Germline loops: CDR1 SGHTA, CDR2 FQGNSA. After removal of 8 bases from V and 3 bases from J, the junction contained 7 bases not matched to a gene. This CDR3 has 14 residues. The CDR3 is CASALAGAIYEQYF. The CDR3 DNA follows: TGTGCCAGCGCGCTAGCGGGAGCAATCTACGAGCAGTACTTC.

The CDR3 protein is CASSLREGDYEQYF. CDR3 nucleotide sequence: TGCGCCAGCAGCTTGAGGGAGGGGGACTACGAGCAGTACTTC. The V call is TRBV5-1, the J call TRBJ2-7; D may be TRBD2 (7 bases). The CDR3 spans 14 residues. CDR1 SGHRS and CDR2 YFSETQ come from the germline V gene. The V gene lost 1 base and the J gene lost 3 bases, with 11 bases spanning the gap.

By proportion, this clone is medium-sized. The chain is built from TRBV15 and TRBJ1-1; D uncertain. The V and J ends lost 0 bases and 1 base respectively, with 9 bases between them. This CDR3 comprises 15 residues. CDR1 is LNHNV and CDR2 is YYDKDF in the germline V gene (reference sequence). The DNA for the CDR3 is TGTGCCACCAGCAGAGATAGGGAGGGGAACACTGAAGCTTTCTTT. Amino acid sequence: CATSRDREGNTEAFF.

The chain carries TRBV5-5 and TRBJ1-6, with a tentative D call TRBD1 (6 bases). This CDR3 is built from 13 residues. Trimming removed 5 bases from V and 6 bases from J, with 9 bases in between. Germline lookup yields CDR1 SGHKS and CDR2 YYEKEE (reference sequence). CDR3 nucleotide sequence: TGTGCCAGCAGGGACAGTTTTAATTCACCCCTCCACTTT. Translated, it gives CASRDSFNSPLHF.

The chain couples TRBV30 to TRBJ1-2; 7 bases match TRBD1. The CDR3 extends over 15 amino acids. J was trimmed by 8 bases and V by 3 bases; bases with no gene match: 15. Germline values: CDR1 GTSNPN, CDR2 SVGIG (reference sequence). The CDR3 nucleotides read TGTGCCTGGAGACCGGGGCAGCCCATACAGGGGGGCTACACCTTC. Translating gives CAWRPGQPIQGGYTF.

The chain joins TRBV29-1 to TRBJ2-1; D perhaps matches TRBD2 (6 bases). The CDR3 runs 12 residues. With 6 bases removed from V and 8 bases from J, the gap between germline ends came to 14 bases. Germline assignment: CDR1 SQVTM and CDR2 ANQGSEA. This CDR3 is CSVYGSLDEQFF. DNA for the CDR3: TGCAGCGTGTACGGGAGTCTCGATGAGCAGTTCTTC.

The chain carries TRBV23-1 and TRBJ1-5; D might be TRBD1 (5 bases). TRBV23-1 is reported as an ORF; its role is uncertain. The length of the CDR3 is 16 residues. The V end was cut by 0 bases, the J end by 9 bases, with 18 bases between. CDR3 sequence: CASSQSSPGGAGPQHF. The CDR3 DNA reads TGCGCCAGCAGTCAATCCAGCCCGGGGGGTGCGGGGCCCCAGCATTTT.